These 9 T cell receptor beta chains were all obtained from the same sample, sequenced in a study of T cell responses to AZD1222 COVID-19 vaccine. Using immunoSEQ multiplex PCR, the repertoire was profiled, and TCRdb retains in-frame clones only, with some absent. The sample includes 150,000 or so clones, about 92% of them seen just once. The sample here was peripheral blood, taken on day 0 of AZD1222 vaccination. The source of these receptors is an adult in good health.

The rearrangement uses TRBV29-1 and TRBJ2-3, with 8 bases fitting TRBD2. CDR3 length: 13 residues. Germline CDR1 and CDR2: SQVTM and ANQGSEA. Unmatched junction bases numbered 2, after V lost 4 bases and J lost 2 bases. This CDR3 reads CSVGGGTTDTQYF. Here the CDR3 DNA reads TGCAGCGTTGGCGGGGGGACCACAGATACGCAGTATTTT.

The chain recombines TRBV28 with TRBJ1-2, with 7 bases fitting TRBD1. Germline V gene sequence: CDR1 MDHEN, CDR2 SYDVKM. The V gene end was trimmed by 5 bases and the J gene end by 0 bases; junction bases not matched to a gene: 12. The CDR3 is 17 amino acids. The DNA for the CDR3 is TGTGCCAGCAGTGACTCAGAGGGGACAGTAGCTAACTATGGCTACACCTTC. Amino acids: CASSDSEGTVANYGYTF.

This rearrangement joins TRBV2 to TRBJ1-2; TRBD1 matches at 9 bases. Germline V lookup: CDR1 SNHLY, CDR2 FYNNEI. This CDR3 is built from 14 residues. V gave up 10 bases and J gave up 6 bases; unmatched junction bases: 12. CDR3 loop: CATGGNRGPDGYTF. As DNA, the CDR3 is TGTGCCACAGGTGGAAACAGGGGGCCTGATGGCTACACCTTC.

This clone was counted between two and nine times. V is TRBV6-1 and J is TRBJ2-3, with a tentative D call TRBD2 (6 bases). Between the trimmed V and J ends, which lost 4 bases and 0 bases, there was a span of 17 bases. The CDR3 length is 17 residues. Germline V gives CDR1 MNHNS, CDR2 SASEGT. The DNA for the CDR3 is TGTGCCAGCAGTGCGGGGGACGGATGGATGAGCACAGATACGCAGTATTTT. Translated, it gives CASSAGDGWMSTDTQYF.

The genes are TRBV11-2 and TRBJ2-2; D call uncertain. Trimming took off 5 bases at V and 5 bases at J, with 15 bases between the two ends. Germline lookup yields CDR1 SGHAT and CDR2 FQNNGV. The CDR3 has 15 amino acids. CDR3 loop: CASSPQDGLTGELFF. CDR3 nucleotides: TGTGCCAGCAGCCCCCAAGACGGGCTAACCGGGGAGCTGTTTTTT.

This clone was detected only once. The chain carries TRBV7-9 and TRBJ2-5, with D unclear. The germline gives CDR1 SEHNR, CDR2 FQNEAQ (reference sequence). Trimming pared 5 bases from V and 0 bases from J, leaving 10 bases between. This CDR3 is built from 14 residues. The DNA for the CDR3 is TGTGCCAGCAGCCTGAGGCAGCACCAAGAGACCCAGTACTTC. Translation: CASSLRQHQETQYF.

The V and J genes are TRBV6-2 or TRBV6-3 and TRBJ2-1; D is unresolved. The V end lost 0 bases, the J end lost 5 bases, and 8 bases lay between the germline ends. CDR1 and CDR2 from the germline V gene are MNHEY and SVGEGT. CDR3 size: 14 residues. CDR3 protein: CASSYSGENNEQFF. The CDR3 coding sequence is TGTGCCAGCAGTTACTCCGGAGAGAACAATGAGCAGTTCTTC.

The CDR3 DNA is TGTGCCAGCAGCTACGGTGATCAGCCCCAGCATTTT. Translated: CASSYGDQPQHF. The chain links TRBV7-2 to TRBJ1-5; no reliable D call. This CDR3 has 12 residues. The V gene's germline CDR1 is SGHTA and CDR2 FQGNSA. Between the trimmed V and J ends, which lost 4 bases and 5 bases, there was a span of 6 bases.

The CDR3 reads CASSQGYGESPLHF. The CDR3, as DNA: TGTGCCAGCAGCCAAGGCTACGGGGAGTCACCCCTCCACTTT. The V call is TRBV3-1 (or the pseudogene TRBV3-2), the J call TRBJ1-6; unclear D gene. The germline gives CDR1 LGHDT, CDR2 YNNKEL (reference sequence). The V gene lost 1 base and the J gene lost 10 bases, with 11 bases spanning the gap. The CDR3 sequence is 14 residues long.